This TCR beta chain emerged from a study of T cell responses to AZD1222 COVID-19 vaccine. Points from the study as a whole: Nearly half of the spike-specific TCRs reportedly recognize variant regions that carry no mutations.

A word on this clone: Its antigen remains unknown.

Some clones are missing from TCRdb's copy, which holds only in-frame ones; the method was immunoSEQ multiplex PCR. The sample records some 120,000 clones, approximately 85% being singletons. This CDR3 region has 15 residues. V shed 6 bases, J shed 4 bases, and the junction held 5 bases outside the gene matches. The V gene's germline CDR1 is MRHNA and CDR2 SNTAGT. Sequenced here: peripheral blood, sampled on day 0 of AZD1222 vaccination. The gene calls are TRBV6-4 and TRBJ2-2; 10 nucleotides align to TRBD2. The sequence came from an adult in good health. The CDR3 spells CASRGASGSTGELFF. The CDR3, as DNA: TGTGCCAGCAGAGGAGCTAGCGGGAGCACCGGGGAGCTGTTTTTT.